The clone carrying this TCR beta chain was picked up many times. The CDR3 runs to 12 residues. The germline V gene encodes CDR1 SQVTM and CDR2 ANQGSEA. Trimming shortened V by 2 bases and J by 4 bases, and 8 bases separated the two germline ends. One entry per CDR3 protein, called by TCRdb with MiXCR from the 5' RACE reads. The sample consists of more than 1.5 million distinct CDR3 sequences, under 35% of them appearing once. These data belong to a study of identical twins. Sequencing was carried out using cord blood. The receptor was isolated from a newborn girl in good health. The rearrangement links TRBV29-1 to TRBJ1-1; D ambiguous. Here the CDR3 reads CSVEQRGTEAFF. CDR3 DNA sequence: TGCAGCGTTGAACAGCGGGGCACTGAAGCTTTCTTT. Variable domain in full (rest from reference TRBV29-1 and TRBJ1-1): SAVISQKPSRDICQRGTSLTIQCQVDSQVTMMFWYRQQPGQSLTLIATANQGSEATYESGFVIDKFPISRPNLTFSTLTVSNMSPEDSSIYLCSVEQRGTEAFFGQGTRLTVV.